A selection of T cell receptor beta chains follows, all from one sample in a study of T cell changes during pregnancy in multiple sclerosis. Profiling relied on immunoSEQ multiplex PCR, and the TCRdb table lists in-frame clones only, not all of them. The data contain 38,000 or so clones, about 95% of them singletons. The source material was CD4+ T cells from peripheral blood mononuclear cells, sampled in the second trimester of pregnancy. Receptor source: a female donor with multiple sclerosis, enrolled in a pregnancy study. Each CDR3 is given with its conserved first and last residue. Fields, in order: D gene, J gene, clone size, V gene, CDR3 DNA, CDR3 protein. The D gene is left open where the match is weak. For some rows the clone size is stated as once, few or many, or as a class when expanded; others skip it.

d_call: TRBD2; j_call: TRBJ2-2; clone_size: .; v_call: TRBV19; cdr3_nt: TGTGCCAGTAGCACGCCTCGGGGACTAGCTTTCACCGGGGAGCTGTTTTTT; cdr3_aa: CASSTPRGLAFTGELFF
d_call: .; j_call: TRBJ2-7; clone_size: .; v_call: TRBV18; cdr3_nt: TGTGCCAGCTCCACCTTTAGCAGGGTTGTAGCTGGGTCCTACGAGCAGTACTTC; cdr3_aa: CASSTFSRVVAGSYEQYF
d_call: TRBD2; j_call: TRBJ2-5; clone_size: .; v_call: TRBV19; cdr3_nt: TGTGCCAGTAGTATTACTAGCGGGGGACAAGAGACCCAGTACTTC; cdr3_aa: CASSITSGGQETQYF
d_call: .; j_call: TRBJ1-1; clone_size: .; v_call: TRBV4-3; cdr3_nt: TGCGCCAGCAGCCAAGAAAGAGGCCTTGAAGCTTTCTTT; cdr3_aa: CASSQERGLEAFF
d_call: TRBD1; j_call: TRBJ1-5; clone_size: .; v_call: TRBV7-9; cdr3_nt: TGTGCCAGCAGCCAGGGGGGCATTAGCAATCAGCCCCAGCATTTT; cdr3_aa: CASSQGGISNQPQHF
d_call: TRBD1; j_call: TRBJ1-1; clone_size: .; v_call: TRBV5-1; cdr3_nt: TGCGCCAGCAGCTTGGGGACAGGCAACCCTGAAGCTTTCTTT; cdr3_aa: CASSLGTGNPEAFF
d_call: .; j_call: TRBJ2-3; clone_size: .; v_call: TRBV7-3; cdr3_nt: TGTGCCAGCAGCTTAATGTCGACTAGCACAGATACGCAGTATTTT; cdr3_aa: CASSLMSTSTDTQYF
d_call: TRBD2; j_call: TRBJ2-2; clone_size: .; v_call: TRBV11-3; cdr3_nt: TGTGCCAGCAGCTCAAAGACTAGCGGGGGGACGAACACCGGGGAGCTGTTTTTT; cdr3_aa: CASSSKTSGGTNTGELFF
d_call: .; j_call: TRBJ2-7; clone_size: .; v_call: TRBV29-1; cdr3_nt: TGCAGCGTTGGCGAACCCTACGAGCAGTACTTC; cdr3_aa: CSVGEPYEQYF
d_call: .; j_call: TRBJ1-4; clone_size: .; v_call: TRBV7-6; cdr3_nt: TGTGCCAGCAGCCGGGAAAACAGGGCGAGGGGTGAAAAACTGTTTTTT; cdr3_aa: CASSRENRARGEKLFF
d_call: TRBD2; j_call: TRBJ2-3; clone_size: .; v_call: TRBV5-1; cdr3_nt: TGCGCCAGCAGACAGGGAACCGGGACTAGCGGGCGCACAGATACGCAGTATTTT; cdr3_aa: CASRQGTGTSGRTDTQYF
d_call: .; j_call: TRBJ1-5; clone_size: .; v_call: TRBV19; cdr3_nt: TGTGCCAGTAGTATCGATGGGCCTTGGTTGCCCCAGCATTTT; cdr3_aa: CASSIDGPWLPQHF
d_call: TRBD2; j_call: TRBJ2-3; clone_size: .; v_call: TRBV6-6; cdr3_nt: TGTGCCAGCAGCACAGCGGGAGGCCGGTATACGCAGTATTTT; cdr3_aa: CASSTAGGRYTQYF
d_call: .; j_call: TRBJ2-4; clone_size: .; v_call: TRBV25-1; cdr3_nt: TGTGCCAGCCTCGGGGGTGGGTCGCTCATTCAGTACTTC; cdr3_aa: CASLGGGSLIQYF
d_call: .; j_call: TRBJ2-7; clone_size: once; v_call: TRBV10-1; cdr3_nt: TGCGCCGGCGGGTCCCACTCCTACGAGCAGTACTTC; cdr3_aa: CAGGSHSYEQYF
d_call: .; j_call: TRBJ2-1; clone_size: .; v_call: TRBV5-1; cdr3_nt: TGCGCCAGCAGCCCCCAGGGCTCCTACAATGAGCAGTTCTTC; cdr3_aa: CASSPQGSYNEQFF
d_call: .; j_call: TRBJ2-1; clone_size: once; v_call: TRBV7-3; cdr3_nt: TGTGCCAGCAGCTTAGGGGCAAGGACCGAGCAGTTCTTC; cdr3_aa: CASSLGARTEQFF
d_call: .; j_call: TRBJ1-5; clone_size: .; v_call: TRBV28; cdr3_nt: TGTGCCAGCAGTTTCGGTGGTAGCAATCAGCCCCAGCATTTT; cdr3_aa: CASSFGGSNQPQHF
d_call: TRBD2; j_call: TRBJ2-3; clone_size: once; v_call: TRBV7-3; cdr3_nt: TGTGCCAGCAGCTTATCCCTAGCGGGAGGCACAGATACGCAGTATTTT; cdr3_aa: CASSLSLAGGTDTQYF
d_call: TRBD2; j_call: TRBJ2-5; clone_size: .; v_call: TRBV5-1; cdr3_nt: TGCGCCAGCAGCTTGGCCCTAGCGGTGGGGTACCAAGAGACCCAGTACTTC; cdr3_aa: CASSLALAVGYQETQYF
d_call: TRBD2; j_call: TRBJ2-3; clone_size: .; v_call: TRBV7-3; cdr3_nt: TGTGCCAGCAGCTTGACCTGGAGCGGGGGCACAGATACGCAGTATTTT; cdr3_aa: CASSLTWSGGTDTQYF
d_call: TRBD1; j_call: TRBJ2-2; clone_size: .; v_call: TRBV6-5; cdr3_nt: TGTGCCAGCACAATTTACAGGGACAGCACCGGGGAGCTGTTTTTT; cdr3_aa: CASTIYRDSTGELFF
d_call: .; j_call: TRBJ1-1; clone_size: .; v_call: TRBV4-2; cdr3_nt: TGTGCCAGCAGCCAAGCGGGAGGGCAGGGAGAGACTGAAGCTTTCTTT; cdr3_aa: CASSQAGGQGETEAFF
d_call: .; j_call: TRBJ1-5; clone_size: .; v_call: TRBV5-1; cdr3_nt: TGCGCCAGCAGCCGGGGTGGGTACAATCAGCCCCAGCATTTT; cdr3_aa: CASSRGGYNQPQHF
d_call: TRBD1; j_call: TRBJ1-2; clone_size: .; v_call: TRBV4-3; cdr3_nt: TGCGCCAGCAGCCCCGCGGGACAGGGGTATGGCTACACCTTC; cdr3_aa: CASSPAGQGYGYTF
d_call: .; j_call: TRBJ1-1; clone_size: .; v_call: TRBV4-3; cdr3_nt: TGCGCCAGCAGCCAACGGGGAGGGGACACTGAAGCTTTCTTT; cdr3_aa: CASSQRGGDTEAFF
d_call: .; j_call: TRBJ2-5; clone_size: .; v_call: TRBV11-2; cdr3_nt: TGTGCCAGCAGCTTTGGACGACAGTACCAAGAGACCCAGTACTTC; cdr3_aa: CASSFGRQYQETQYF
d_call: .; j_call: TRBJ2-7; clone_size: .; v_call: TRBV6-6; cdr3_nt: TGTGCCAGCAGTGGGCACAGGTTACAGGACTCCTACGAGCAGTACTTC; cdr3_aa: CASSGHRLQDSYEQYF
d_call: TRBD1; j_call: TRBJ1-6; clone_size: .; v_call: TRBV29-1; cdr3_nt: TGCAGCGTTCGCGACAGGGGCGAATCACCCCTCCACTTT; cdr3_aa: CSVRDRGESPLHF
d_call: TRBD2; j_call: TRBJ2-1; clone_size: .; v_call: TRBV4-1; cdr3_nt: TGCGCCAGCAGCCAAATCCCTATAGCGGGAGGCTCCTACAATGAGCAGTTCTTC; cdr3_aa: CASSQIPIAGGSYNEQFF
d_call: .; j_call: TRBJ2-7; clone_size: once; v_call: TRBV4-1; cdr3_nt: TGCGCCAGCAGCCAGTCCCCGGGACTGGTCTCCTACGAGCAGTACTTC; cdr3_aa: CASSQSPGLVSYEQYF
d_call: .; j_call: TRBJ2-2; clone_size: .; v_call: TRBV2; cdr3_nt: TGTGCCAGCAGGTGGGGGGCCGGGGAGCTGTTTTTT; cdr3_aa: CASRWGAGELFF
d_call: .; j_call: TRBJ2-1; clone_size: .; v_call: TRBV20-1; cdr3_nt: TGCAGTTTACTAGGCCATGAGCAGTTCTTC; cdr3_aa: CSLLGHEQFF
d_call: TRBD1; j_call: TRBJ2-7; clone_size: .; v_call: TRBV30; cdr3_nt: TGTGCCTGGAGTGGGGGGACAGGGGTTGGGGAGCAGTACTTC; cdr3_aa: CAWSGGTGVGEQYF
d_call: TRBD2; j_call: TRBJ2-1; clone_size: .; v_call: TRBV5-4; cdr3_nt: TGTGCCAGCAGCTTGGCTAGCGGGAGGGCCCGCAATGAGCAGTTCTTC; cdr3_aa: CASSLASGRARNEQFF
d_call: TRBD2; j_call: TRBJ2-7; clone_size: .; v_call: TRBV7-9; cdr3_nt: TGTGCCAGCAGCCTGACTAGCGGGAACGAGCAGTACTTC; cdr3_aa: CASSLTSGNEQYF
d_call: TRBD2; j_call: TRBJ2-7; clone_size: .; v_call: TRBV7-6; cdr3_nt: TGTGCCAGCAGCTTAGGGCTAGCGGGAACCTACGAGCAGTACTTC; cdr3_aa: CASSLGLAGTYEQYF
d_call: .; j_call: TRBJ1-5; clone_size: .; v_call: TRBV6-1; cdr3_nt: TGTGCCATCACGACACAGGGCTGGGAGCCCCAGCATTTT; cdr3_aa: CAITTQGWEPQHF
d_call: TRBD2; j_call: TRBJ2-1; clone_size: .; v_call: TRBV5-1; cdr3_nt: TGCGCCAGCAGCCACCGGACTAGCTTCTTAGACTCCTACAATGAGCAGTTCTTC; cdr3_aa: CASSHRTSFLDSYNEQFF
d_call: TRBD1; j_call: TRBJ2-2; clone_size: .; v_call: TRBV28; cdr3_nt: TGTGCCATCTCCGGACAGGGATACTACACCGGGGAGCTGTTTTTT; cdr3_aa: CAISGQGYYTGELFF
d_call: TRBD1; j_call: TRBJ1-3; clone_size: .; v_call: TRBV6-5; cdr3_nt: TGTGCCAGCAGTTGGGACAGCTCTGGAAACACCATATATTTT; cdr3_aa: CASSWDSSGNTIYF
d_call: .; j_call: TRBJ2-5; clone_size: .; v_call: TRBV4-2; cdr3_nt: TGTGCCAGCAGCCTAAGAGAGTCAGGAGGCGGGGGCTTACAAGAGACCCAGTACTTC; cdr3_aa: CASSLRESGGGGLQETQYF
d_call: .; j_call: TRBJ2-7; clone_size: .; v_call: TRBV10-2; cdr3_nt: TGCGCCAGCAGTGGAAGTAGTGGTTCCTACGAGCAGTACTTC; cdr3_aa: CASSGSSGSYEQYF
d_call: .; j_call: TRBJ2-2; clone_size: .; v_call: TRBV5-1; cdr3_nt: TGCGCCAGCAGAGCGGTGACCTCGTACGGGGAGCTGTTTTTT; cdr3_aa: CASRAVTSYGELFF
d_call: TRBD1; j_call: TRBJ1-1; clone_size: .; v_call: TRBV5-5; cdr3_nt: TGTGCCAGCAGCCGCGGACAGGGGTACACTGAAGCTTTCTTT; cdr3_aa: CASSRGQGYTEAFF
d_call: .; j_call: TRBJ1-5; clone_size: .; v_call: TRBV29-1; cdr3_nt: TGCAGCGGGAGGCCAAAGGTTTTGGGGAATCAGCCCCAGCATTTT; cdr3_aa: CSGRPKVLGNQPQHF
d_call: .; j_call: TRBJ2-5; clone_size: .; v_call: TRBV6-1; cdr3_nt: TGTGCCAGCAGCGGGGCTCCGATGGGAGGAGAGACCCAGTACTTC; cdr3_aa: CASSGAPMGGETQYF
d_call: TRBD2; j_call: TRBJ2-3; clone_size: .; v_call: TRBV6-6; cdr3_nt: TGTGCCAGCAAAACCCTTGCTAGCGGGGCCACAGATACGCAGTATTTT; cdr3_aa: CASKTLASGATDTQYF
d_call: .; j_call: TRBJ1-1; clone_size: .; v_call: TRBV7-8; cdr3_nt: TGTGCCAGCAGCTTGATATTTCCAGGTCGGACTGAAGCTTTCTTT; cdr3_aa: CASSLIFPGRTEAFF
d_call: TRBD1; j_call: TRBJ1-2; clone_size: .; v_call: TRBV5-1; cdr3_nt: TGCGCCAGCAGCTTGGAGGGACAGGGATCCTATGGCTACACCTTC; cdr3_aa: CASSLEGQGSYGYTF
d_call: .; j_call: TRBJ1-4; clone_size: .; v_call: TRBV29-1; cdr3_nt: TGCAGCGTTTCCATCGACAGTAGAATGGAAAAACTGTTTTTT; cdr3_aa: CSVSIDSRMEKLFF